These T cell receptor beta chains were read from a single sample in a study of blood T cell repertoires in COVID-19. The method was immunoSEQ multiplex PCR; TCRdb's version includes in-frame clones alone and lacks a portion of them. The sample carries approximately 270,000 clones, approximately 86% recorded once. Specimen: peripheral blood. These receptors all come from a man older than 75 with acute or convalescent COVID-19. Each CDR3 is given with its conserved first and last residue. Fields, in order: CDR3 DNA, CDR3 protein, D gene, V gene, J gene, clone size. A D gene is named only where the DNA matches it firmly. Rows may omit the clone size; those that give it use once, few, many or a size class.

TGTGCCAGCAGCATCCCGGCGGGGGCTAACACCGGGGAGCTGTTTTTT	CASSIPAGANTGELFF	.	TRBV21-1	TRBJ2-2	.
TGTGCCACCCAAGGGGAGGCCGGGGAGCTGTTTTTT	CATQGEAGELFF	.	TRBV6-1	TRBJ2-2	.
TGCGCCAGCAGCCAGAGACTTATTTCCTACAATGAGCAGTTCTTC	CASSQRLISYNEQFF	.	TRBV5-1	TRBJ2-1	.
TGCGCCAGCAGCCAAGCGCGGGGGGTGGTGGGCTACACCTTC	CASSQARGVVGYTF	.	TRBV4-1	TRBJ1-2	.
TGTGCTAGCAGCTTAGACAGGGGTGAGAACAATGAGCAGTTCTTC	CASSLDRGENNEQFF	TRBD1	TRBV7-7	TRBJ2-1	.
TGCAGTGCTAGTCGGTTAGCGGGAGGGCCTGGCAATGAGCAGTTCTTC	CSASRLAGGPGNEQFF	TRBD2	TRBV20-1	TRBJ2-1	.
TGTGCCAGTAGTGCCAGGGACAGGGGGGATGGGCCCCAGCATTTT	CASSARDRGDGPQHF	TRBD1	TRBV19	TRBJ1-5	few
TGTGCCAGCAGCATATATAGGGGAGGGGGATCCCTTCGCACAGATACGCAGTATTTT	CASSIYRGGGSLRTDTQYF	.	TRBV7-9	TRBJ2-3	.
TGTGCCAGTAGCGAAGACAGAGATAATTCACCCCTCCACTTT	CASSEDRDNSPLHF	.	TRBV19	TRBJ1-6	.
TGTGCCAGCAGCTTAACCGGCTCTGGAAACACCATATATTTT	CASSLTGSGNTIYF	.	TRBV7-3	TRBJ1-3	.
TGTGCCATCAGGGAAGCGGGGGGGGACACAGATACGCAGTATTTT	CAIREAGGDTDTQYF	TRBD2	TRBV10-3	TRBJ2-3	.
TGTGCCAGCAGCGTCAGGAGGGATCAGCCCCAGCATTTT	CASSVRRDQPQHF	.	TRBV27	TRBJ1-5	.
TGTGCCAGTAGTACCCCAAAGACAGGGATTGACACCGGGGAGCTGTTTTTT	CASSTPKTGIDTGELFF	TRBD1	TRBV19	TRBJ2-2	.
TGTGCCATCAGTGAGTCAGGGGACAGGTCTAACATTCAGTACTTC	CAISESGDRSNIQYF	TRBD1	TRBV10-3	TRBJ2-4	.
TGTGCCAGCAGCTTGACAGGGAATAATTCACCCCTCCACTTT	CASSLTGNNSPLHF	TRBD1	TRBV7-8	TRBJ1-6	.
TGTGCCAGCAGCTTCAGCGGGCCTAACACCGGGGAGCTGTTTTTT	CASSFSGPNTGELFF	.	TRBV5-6	TRBJ2-2	.
TGCGCCAGCAGCCCGGGACAGCATAAAGAGCAGTACTTC	CASSPGQHKEQYF	TRBD1	TRBV5-1	TRBJ2-7	.
TGTGCCAGCAGCTTGACGGGGGGTTCCTCTGGGGCCAACGTCCTGACTTTC	CASSLTGGSSGANVLTF	TRBD2	TRBV7-3	TRBJ2-6	.
TGTGCCAGCAGCTCCCGGGACAGGGGAAACAATGAGCAGTTCTTC	CASSSRDRGNNEQFF	TRBD1	TRBV7-9	TRBJ2-1	.
TGTGCCAGCAGTTACCAGTCGACACAGGGGGCAAATCAGCCCCAGCATTTT	CASSYQSTQGANQPQHF	TRBD1	TRBV6-2/TRBV6-3	TRBJ1-5	few
TGTGCCATCACCTACGGGGGGGGAGACAATGAGCAGTTCTTC	CAITYGGGDNEQFF	TRBD2	TRBV10-3	TRBJ2-1	few
TGTGCCACCAGTGGGACCCTTGGACAGGGAACAGATACGCAGTATTTT	CATSGTLGQGTDTQYF	TRBD1	TRBV24-1	TRBJ2-3	.
TGCGCCAGCAGCCTCCGAGCAGGGGATAATTCACCCCTCCACTTT	CASSLRAGDNSPLHF	.	TRBV4-1	TRBJ1-6	.
TGTGCCAGCAGCTCTACGGGGTCAACGGGTGGCTATGGCTACACCTTC	CASSSTGSTGGYGYTF	.	TRBV7-2	TRBJ1-2	.
TGTGCCACCAGTGATGCAGGGACAGGCAACCGGGGGACAGATACGCAGTATTTT	CATSDAGTGNRGTDTQYF	TRBD1	TRBV24-1	TRBJ2-3	.
TGTGCCAGCAGCTCGCTAGCGGGAGTTGAAGAGCAGTACTTC	CASSSLAGVEEQYF	TRBD2	TRBV3-1/TRBV3-2	TRBJ2-7	.
TGTGCCATCAGCCGACTAGCGGGGGGGCTGCTTAATGAGCAGTTCTTC	CAISRLAGGLLNEQFF	TRBD2	TRBV10-3	TRBJ2-1	.
TGTGCCAGCAGCCGAGGGACTAGCGGCTCGACCCAGTACTTC	CASSRGTSGSTQYF	TRBD2	TRBV16	TRBJ2-5	.